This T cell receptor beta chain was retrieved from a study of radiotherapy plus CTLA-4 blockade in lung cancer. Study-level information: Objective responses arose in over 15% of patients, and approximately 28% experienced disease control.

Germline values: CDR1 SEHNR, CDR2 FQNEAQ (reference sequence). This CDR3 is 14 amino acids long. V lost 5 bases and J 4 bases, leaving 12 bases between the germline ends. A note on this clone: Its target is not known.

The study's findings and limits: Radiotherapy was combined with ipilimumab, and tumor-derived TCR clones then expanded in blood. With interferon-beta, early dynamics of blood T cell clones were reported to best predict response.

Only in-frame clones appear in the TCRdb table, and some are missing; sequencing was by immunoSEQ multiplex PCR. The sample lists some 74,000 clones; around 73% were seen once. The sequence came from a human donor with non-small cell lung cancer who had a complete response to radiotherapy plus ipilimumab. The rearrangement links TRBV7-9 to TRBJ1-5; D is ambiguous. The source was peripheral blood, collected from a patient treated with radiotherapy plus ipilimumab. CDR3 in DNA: TGTGCCAGCAGCCCCCTTGGCGATAATCAGCCCCAGCATTTT. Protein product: CASSPLGDNQPQHF.